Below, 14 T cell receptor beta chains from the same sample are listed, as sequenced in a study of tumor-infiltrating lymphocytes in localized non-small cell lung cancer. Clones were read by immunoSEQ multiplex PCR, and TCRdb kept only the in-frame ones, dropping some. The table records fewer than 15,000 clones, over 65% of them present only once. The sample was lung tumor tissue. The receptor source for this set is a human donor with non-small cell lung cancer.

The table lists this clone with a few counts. CDR3 protein: CASSPEGTLYEQYF. The CDR3 nucleotides read TGTGCCAGCTCTCCTGAGGGAACCCTCTACGAGCAGTACTTC. The genes are TRBV18 and TRBJ2-7; possibly TRBD2 for D (5 bases). The CDR3 sequence is 14 residues long. The V gene lost 6 bases and the J gene lost 3 bases, with 15 bases spanning the gap. The germline V gene encodes CDR1 KGHSH and CDR2 LQKENI.

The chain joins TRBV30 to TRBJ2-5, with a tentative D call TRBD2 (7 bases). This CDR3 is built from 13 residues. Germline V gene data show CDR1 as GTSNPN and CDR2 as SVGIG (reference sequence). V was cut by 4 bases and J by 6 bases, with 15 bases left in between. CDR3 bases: TGTGCCTGGAAGCGCGCGGGGGCTAAGACCCAGTACTTC. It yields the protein CAWKRAGAKTQYF.

This chain's CDR3 is CASSLVPGDSNQPQHF. CDR3 sequence (DNA): TGTGCCAGCAGCTTAGTTCCAGGGGATAGCAATCAGCCCCAGCATTTT. V gene TRBV7-6 combines with J gene TRBJ1-5; tentative D call: TRBD1 (6 bases). The V end was cut by 1 base, the J end by 0 bases, with 10 bases between. CDR1 and CDR2 from the germline V gene are SGHVS and FNYEAQ. This CDR3 contains 16 residues.

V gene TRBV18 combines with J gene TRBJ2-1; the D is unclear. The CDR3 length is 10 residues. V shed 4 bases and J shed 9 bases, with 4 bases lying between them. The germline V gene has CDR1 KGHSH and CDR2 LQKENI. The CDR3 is CASSRGEQFF. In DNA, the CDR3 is TGTGCCAGCTCACGGGGTGAGCAGTTCTTC.

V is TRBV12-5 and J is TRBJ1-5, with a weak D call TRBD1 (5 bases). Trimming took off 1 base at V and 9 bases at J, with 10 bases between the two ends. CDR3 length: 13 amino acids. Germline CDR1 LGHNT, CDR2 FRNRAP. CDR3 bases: TGTGCTAGTGGTTTGGGGGGGGTCCGGCCCCAGCATTTT. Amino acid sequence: CASGLGGVRPQHF.

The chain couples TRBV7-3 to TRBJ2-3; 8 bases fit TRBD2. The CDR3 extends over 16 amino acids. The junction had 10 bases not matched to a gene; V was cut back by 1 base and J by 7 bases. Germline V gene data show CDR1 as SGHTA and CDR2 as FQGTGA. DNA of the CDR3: TGTGCCAGCAGCTTAAATCGAGCGGGGGTTCCAAATACGCAGTATTTT. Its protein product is CASSLNRAGVPNTQYF.

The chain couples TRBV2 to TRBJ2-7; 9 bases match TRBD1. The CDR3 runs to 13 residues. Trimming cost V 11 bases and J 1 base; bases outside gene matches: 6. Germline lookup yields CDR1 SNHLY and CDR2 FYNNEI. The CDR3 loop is CAFTGTGSYEQYF. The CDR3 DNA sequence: TGTGCCTTTACCGGGACAGGGTCCTACGAGCAGTACTTC.

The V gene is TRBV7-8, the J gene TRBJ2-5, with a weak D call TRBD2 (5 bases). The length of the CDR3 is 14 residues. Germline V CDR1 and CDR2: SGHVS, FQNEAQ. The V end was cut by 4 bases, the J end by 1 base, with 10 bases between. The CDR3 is CASSSGISQETQYF. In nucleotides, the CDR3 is TGTGCCAGCAGCTCCGGGATTTCCCAAGAGACCCAGTACTTC.

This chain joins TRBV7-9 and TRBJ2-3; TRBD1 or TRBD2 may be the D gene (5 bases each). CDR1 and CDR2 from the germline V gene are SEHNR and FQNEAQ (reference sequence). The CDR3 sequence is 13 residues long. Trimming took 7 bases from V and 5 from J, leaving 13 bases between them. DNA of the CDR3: TGTGCCAGCAACTTTAGAGGGGAAGATACGCAGTATTTT. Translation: CASNFRGEDTQYF. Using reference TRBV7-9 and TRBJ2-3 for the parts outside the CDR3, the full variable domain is DTGVSQNPRHKITKRGQNVTFRCDPISEHNRLYWYRQTLGQGPEFLTYFQNEAQLEKSRLLSDRFSAERPKGSFSTLEIQRTEQGDSAMYLCASNFRGEDTQYFGPGTRLTVL.

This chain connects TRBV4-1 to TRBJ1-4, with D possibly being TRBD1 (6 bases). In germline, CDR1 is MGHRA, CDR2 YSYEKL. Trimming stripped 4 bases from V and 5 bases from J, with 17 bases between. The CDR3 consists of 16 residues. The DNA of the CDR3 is TGCGCCAGCAGCCCCCGACAGGTAGCGGGAAATGAAAAACTGTTTTTT. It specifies CASSPRQVAGNEKLFF.

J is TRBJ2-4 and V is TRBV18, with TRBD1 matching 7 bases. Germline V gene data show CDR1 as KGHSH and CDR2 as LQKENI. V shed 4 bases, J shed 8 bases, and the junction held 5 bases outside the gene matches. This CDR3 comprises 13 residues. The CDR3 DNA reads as TGTGCCAGCTCACGAGACAGGGATGACATTCAGTACTTC. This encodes CASSRDRDDIQYF.

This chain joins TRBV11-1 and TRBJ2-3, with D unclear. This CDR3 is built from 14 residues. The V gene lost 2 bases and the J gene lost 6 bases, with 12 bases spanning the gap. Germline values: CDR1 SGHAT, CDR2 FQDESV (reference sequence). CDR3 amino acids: CASSLNSLRDTQYF. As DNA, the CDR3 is TGTGCCAGCAGCTTAAACAGCCTACGGGATACGCAGTATTTT.

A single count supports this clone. The CDR3 reads CASSLTPAGGLNTGELFF. The CDR3 coding sequence is TGCGCCAGCAGCTTAACACCGGCGGGCGGACTGAACACCGGGGAGCTGTTTTTT. The chain employs TRBV5-1 and TRBJ2-2; D might be TRBD2 (5 bases). The ends were cut back, 2 bases at V and 1 base at J, with 18 bases in the middle. The CDR3 contains 18 residues. Germline V gene sequence: CDR1 SGHRS, CDR2 YFSETQ.

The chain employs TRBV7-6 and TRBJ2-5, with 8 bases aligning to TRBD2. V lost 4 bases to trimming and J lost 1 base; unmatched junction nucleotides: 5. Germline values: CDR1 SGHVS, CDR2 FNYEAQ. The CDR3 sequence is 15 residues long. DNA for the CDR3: TGTGCCAGCAGCTCCGAGACTAGCGCCCAAGAGACCCAGTACTTC. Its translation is CASSSETSAQETQYF.